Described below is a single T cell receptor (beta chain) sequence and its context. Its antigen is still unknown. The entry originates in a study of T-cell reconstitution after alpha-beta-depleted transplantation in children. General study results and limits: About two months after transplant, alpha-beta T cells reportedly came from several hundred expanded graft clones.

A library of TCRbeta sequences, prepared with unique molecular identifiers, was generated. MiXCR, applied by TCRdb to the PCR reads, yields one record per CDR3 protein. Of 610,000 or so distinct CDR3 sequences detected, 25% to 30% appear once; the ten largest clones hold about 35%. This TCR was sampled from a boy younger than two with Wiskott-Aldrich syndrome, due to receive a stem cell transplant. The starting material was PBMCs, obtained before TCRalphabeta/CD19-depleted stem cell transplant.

The CDR3: CASSPRAASGNTIYF. The CDR3 region has the DNA TGTGCCAGCAGCCCCAGGGCAGCCTCTGGAAACACCATATATTTT. This chain links TRBV25-1 with TRBJ1-3; D might be TRBD1 (5 bases). This CDR3 has 15 residues. V shed 6 bases and J shed 0 bases, with 12 bases lying between them. In germline, CDR1 is MGHDK, CDR2 SYGVNS.